This T cell receptor (beta chain) was recorded in a study of shared clonotypes between healthy human individuals. The CDR3 has 19 residues. Germline CDR1 MGHRA, CDR2 YSYEKL. Losses at the gene ends were 3 bases for V and 5 bases for J; bases not matched to a gene: 17. Comments on this clone: The antigen remains undetermined.

Regarding the study as a whole: Compared with clonotypes that all four donors shared, non-shared clonotypes had lower generation probabilities.

A deep-level run was used for the assay. Per the original data handling: ImmunoSEQ output held junction-only sequences without quality scores, so filtering differed. Assay used: immunoSEQ multiplex PCR; TCRdb lists only in-frame clones, some missing. The DNA was the basis for D and trimming; V, J and clone size are from that table. The table shows around 1,900,000 clones, with just under 95% occurring only once. Selected positively for CCR7 and CD45RO-negative, naive CD8 cells excluded terminally differentiated effector memory CD45RA+ cells. The sample comprised naive CD8+ T cells from PBMCs. The rearrangement joins TRBV4-1 to TRBJ2-5; TRBD1 aligns across 11 bases. The sequence derives from a man between 18 and 35 years old in good health. Some clones in this sample may be carry-over from other donors' samples. The CDR3 bases are TGCGCCAGCAGCCACATGGGTAGGACAGGGGGCTTTTCGGGCGAGACCCAGTACTTC. It is translated as CASSHMGRTGGFSGETQYF.